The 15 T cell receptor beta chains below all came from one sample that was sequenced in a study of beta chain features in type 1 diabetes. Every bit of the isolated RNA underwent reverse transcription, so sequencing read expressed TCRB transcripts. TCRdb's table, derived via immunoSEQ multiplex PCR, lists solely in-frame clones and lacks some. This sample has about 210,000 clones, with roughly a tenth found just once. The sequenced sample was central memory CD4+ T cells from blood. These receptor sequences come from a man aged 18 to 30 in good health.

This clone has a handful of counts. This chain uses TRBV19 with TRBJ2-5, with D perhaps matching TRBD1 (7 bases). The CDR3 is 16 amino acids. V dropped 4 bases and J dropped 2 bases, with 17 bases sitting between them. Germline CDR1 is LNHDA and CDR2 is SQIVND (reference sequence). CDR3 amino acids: CASSTDRRDRQETQYF. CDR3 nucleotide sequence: TGTGCCAGTAGTACCGATAGGAGGGACAGACAAGAGACCCAGTACTTC.

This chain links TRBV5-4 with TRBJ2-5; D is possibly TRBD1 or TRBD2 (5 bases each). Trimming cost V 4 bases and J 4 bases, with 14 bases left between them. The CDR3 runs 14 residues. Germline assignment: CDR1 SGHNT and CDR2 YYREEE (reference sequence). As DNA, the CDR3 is TGTGCCAGCAGCACCCGGGACGTAGTAGAGACCCAGTACTTC. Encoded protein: CASSTRDVVETQYF.

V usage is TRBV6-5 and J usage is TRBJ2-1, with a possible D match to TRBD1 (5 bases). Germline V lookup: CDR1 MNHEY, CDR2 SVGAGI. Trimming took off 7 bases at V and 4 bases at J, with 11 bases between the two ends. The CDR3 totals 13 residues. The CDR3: CASNQQVYNEQFF. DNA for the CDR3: TGTGCCAGCAACCAACAGGTTTACAATGAGCAGTTCTTC.

The CDR3, as DNA: TGTGCCAGCAGCTTATATAATCGGAATCAAGAGACCCAGTACTTC. Protein product: CASSLYNRNQETQYF. J is TRBJ2-5 and V is TRBV7-2; D is ambiguous. Trimming pared 2 bases from V and 2 bases from J, leaving 12 bases between. The CDR3 length is 15 residues. Germline CDR1 and CDR2: SGHTA and FQGNSA.

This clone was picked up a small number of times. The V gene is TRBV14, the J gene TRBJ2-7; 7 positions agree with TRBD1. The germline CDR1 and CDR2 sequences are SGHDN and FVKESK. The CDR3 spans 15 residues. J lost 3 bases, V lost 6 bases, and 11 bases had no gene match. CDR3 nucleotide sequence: TGTGCCAGCAGTCGCAACAGACAGGGTTTCTACGAGCAGTACTTC. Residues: CASSRNRQGFYEQYF.

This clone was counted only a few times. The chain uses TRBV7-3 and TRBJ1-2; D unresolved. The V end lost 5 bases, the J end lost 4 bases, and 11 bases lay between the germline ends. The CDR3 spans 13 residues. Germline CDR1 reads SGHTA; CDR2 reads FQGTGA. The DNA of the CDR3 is TGTGCCAGCAGCGTAGACGGATCCTATGGCTACACCTTC. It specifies CASSVDGSYGYTF.

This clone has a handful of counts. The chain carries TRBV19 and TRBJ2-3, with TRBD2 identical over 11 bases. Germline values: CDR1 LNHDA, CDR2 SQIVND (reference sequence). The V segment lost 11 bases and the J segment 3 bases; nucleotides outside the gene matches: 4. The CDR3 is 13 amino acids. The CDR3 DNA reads TGTGCCTGCCTAGCGGGAGGAACAGATACGCAGTATTTT. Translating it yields CACLAGGTDTQYF.

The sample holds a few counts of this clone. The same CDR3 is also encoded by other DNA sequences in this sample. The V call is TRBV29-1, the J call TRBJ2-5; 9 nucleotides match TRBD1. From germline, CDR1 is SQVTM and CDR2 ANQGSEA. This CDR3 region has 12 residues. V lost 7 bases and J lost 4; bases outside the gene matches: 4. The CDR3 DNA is TGCAGCGGACAGGGGGGAGGAGAGACCCAGTACTTC. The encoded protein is CSGQGGGETQYF.

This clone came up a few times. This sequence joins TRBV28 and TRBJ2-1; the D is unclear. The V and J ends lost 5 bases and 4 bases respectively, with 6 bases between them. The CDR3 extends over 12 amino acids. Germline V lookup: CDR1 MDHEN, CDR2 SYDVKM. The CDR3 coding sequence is TGTGCCAGCAGTCTCCAATACAATGAGCAGTTCTTC. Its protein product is CASSLQYNEQFF. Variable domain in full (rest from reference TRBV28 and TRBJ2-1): DVKVTQSSRYLVKRTGEKVFLECVQDMDHENMFWYRQDPGLGLRLIYFSYDVKMKEKGDIPEGYSVSREKKERFSLILESASTNQTSMYLCASSLQYNEQFFGPGTRLTVL.

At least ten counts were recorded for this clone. The CDR3 reads CASSQSHGTDTQYF. The CDR3 region has the DNA TGTGCCAGCAGCCAATCTCATGGCACAGATACGCAGTATTTT. V and J are TRBV4-2 and TRBJ2-3, with D unclear. V was trimmed by 2 bases and J by 1 base, leaving 7 bases between them. The CDR3 covers 14 residues. CDR1 LGHNA and CDR2 YNFKEQ come from the germline V gene.

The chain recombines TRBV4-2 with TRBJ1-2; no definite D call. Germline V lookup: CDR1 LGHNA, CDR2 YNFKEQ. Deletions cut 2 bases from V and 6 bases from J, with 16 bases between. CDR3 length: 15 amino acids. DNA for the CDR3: TGTGCCAGCAGCCAACTCCCCGGAGAGGGTGATGGCTACACCTTC. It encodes CASSQLPGEGDGYTF.

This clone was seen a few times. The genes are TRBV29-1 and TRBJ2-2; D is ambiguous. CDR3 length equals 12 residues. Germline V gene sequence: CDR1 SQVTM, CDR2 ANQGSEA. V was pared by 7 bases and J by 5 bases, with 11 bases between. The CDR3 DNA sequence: TGCAGCGCCCTCTGGCCGACCGGGGAGCTGTTTTTT. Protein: CSALWPTGELFF.

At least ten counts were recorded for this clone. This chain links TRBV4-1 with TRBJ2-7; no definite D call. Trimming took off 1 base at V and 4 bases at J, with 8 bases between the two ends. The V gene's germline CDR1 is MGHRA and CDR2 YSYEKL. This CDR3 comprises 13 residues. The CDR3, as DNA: TGCGCCAGCAGCCAAGTCCCTCTTTACGAGCAGTACTTC. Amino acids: CASSQVPLYEQYF.

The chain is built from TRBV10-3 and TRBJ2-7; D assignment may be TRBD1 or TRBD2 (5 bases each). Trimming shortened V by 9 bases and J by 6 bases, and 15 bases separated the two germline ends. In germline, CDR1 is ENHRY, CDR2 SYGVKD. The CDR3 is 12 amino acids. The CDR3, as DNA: TGTGCCATGATGGGGGTCTCATCCGAGCAGTACTTC. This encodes CAMMGVSSEQYF.

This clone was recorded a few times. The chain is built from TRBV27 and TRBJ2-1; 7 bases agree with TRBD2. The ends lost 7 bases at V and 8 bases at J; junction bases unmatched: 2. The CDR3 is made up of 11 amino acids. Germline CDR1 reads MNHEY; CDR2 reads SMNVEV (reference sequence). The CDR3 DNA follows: TGTGCCAGCAAGACTAGCTATGAGCAGTTCTTC. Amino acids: CASKTSYEQFF.